This TCR beta chain appears in the sequencing data of a study of blood T cell repertoires in COVID-19. For the study at large: The samples span acute and convalescent COVID-19 from the United States, Italy and Spain. Sample material is recorded as cDNA or gDNA derived from T cells, B-cell-depleted T cells, or PBMCs.

Germline loops: CDR1 LGHNA, CDR2 YNFKEQ. This CDR3 has 13 amino acids. With V trimmed by 2 bases and J by 7 bases, 1 base remained unmatched. Authors' processing steps: Estimation of nucleated cell counts relied on the amplification of reference gene primers. Profiled with immunoSEQ multiplex PCR; TCRdb holds only in-frame clones, not every one. That table supplies the V and J calls and clone size; D and trimming were determined from the DNA. Here the sample spans 120,000 or so clones, about 80% being singletons. The TCR originated in a woman in her 50s with acute or convalescent COVID-19. Sequenced sample: peripheral blood. This chain links TRBV4-2 with TRBJ2-1; TRBD1 matches at 8 bases. CDR3: CASSQTGGNEQFF. CDR3 nucleotide sequence: TGTGCCAGCAGCCAAACAGGGGGAAATGAGCAGTTCTTC.